Only one count was recorded for the clone carrying this TCR beta chain. This record belongs to a study of blood T cell repertoires in COVID-19. Recruited during active infection, patients (from Seattle) were subsequently followed longitudinally. Clones were read by immunoSEQ multiplex PCR, and TCRdb kept only the in-frame ones, dropping some. The profile shows a few hundred thousand clones, 84% of them singletons. Germline V gene data show CDR1 as LNHDA and CDR2 as SQIVND (reference sequence). The CDR3 sequence is 14 residues long. Between the trimmed V and J ends, which lost 0 bases and 1 base, there was a span of 6 bases.

The TCR sequence derives from a woman of 80 years or more with COVID-19, enrolled during active disease. Material: peripheral blood. V usage is TRBV19 and J usage is TRBJ2-5; possible D gene TRBD1, 5 bases. The CDR3 DNA sequence: TGTGCCAGTAGTATAGAAAGGGGCCAAGAGACCCAGTACTTC. Residues: CASSIERGQETQYF.